These 21 T cell receptor beta chains were all obtained from the same sample, sequenced in a study of shared clonotypes between healthy human individuals. Profiling relied on immunoSEQ multiplex PCR, and the TCRdb table lists in-frame clones only, not all of them. The table shows 950,000 to 1,200,000 clones, with 60% to 80% occurring only once. Sequenced sample: memory CD4+ T cells from PBMCs. As to subset: CD45RA-negative fraction. These TCRs come from a young man in good health. Some clones in this sample may be carry-over from other donors' samples.

This clone was observed a single time. Given a much more abundant clone one base away, this may be a read error. J is TRBJ2-7 and V is TRBV9; 9 nucleotides match TRBD1. The CDR3 is made up of 15 amino acids. Germline V gene sequence: CDR1 SGDLS, CDR2 YYNGEE. V gave up 0 bases and J gave up 5 bases; unmatched junction bases: 6. CDR3 DNA: TGTGCCAGCAGCGTAGAAGGGACAGGGTCCCACGAGCAGTACTTC. Encoded protein: CASSVEGTGSHEQYF. The variable domain in full, with the rest retrieved from reference TRBV9 and TRBJ2-7, is DSGVTQTPKHLITATGQRVTLRCSPRSGDLSVYWYQQSLDQGLQFLIQYYNGEERAKGNILERFSAQQFPDLHSELNLSSLELGDSALYFCASSVEGTGSHEQYFGPGTRLTVT.

This clone was counted between two and nine times. This rearrangement joins TRBV10-1 to TRBJ1-3; no firm D call. Trimming left V 10 bases short and J 4 bases short, with 5 bases between. Germline V gives CDR1 WNHNN, CDR2 SYGVQD (reference sequence). The CDR3 is made up of 10 amino acids. The CDR3 DNA follows: TGCGCCAAACACGGAAACACCATATATTTT. This translates into CAKHGNTIYF.

The chain uses TRBV11-3 and TRBJ2-7, with 7 bases aligning to TRBD1. There are 15 residues in the CDR3. Germline lookup yields CDR1 SGHNT and CDR2 YENEEA. V lost 1 base, J lost 6 bases, and 9 bases stayed unmatched. The CDR3 DNA reads TGTGCCAGCAGCTTAGCAGGGGGAAACCCCGGCGAGCAGTACTTC. Protein: CASSLAGGNPGEQYF.

The V call is TRBV7-3, the J call TRBJ2-1, with D perhaps TRBD2 (6 bases). The V end lost 5 bases, the J end lost 5 bases, and 19 bases lay between the germline ends. The CDR3 length is 16 residues. Looked up from germline, CDR1 is SGHTA and CDR2 is FQGTGA. The CDR3 nucleotides read TGTGCCAGCAGCCGTCAACTAGCCCTGGGACACAATGAGCAGTTCTTC. Its translation: CASSRQLALGHNEQFF.

The chain combines TRBV5-5 with TRBJ2-7; 9 bases align to TRBD1. Losses at the gene ends were 6 bases for V and 5 bases for J; bases not matched to a gene: 12. The CDR3 has 15 amino acids. Germline CDR1 reads SGHKS; CDR2 reads YYEKEE (reference sequence). The CDR3 nucleotides read TGTGCCAGCAACTTCCGGGGACAGGGCGGCGACGAGCAGTACTTC. It specifies CASNFRGQGGDEQYF.

The chain recombines TRBV7-2 with TRBJ1-3; D ambiguous. The CDR3 loop spans 15 amino acids. Germline CDR1 is SGHTA and CDR2 is FQGNSA. The V gene lost 7 bases and the J gene lost 2 bases, with 15 bases spanning the gap. CDR3 in amino acids: CASTSTWPAGNTIYF. The CDR3 DNA is TGTGCCAGCACCTCGACCTGGCCGGCTGGAAACACCATATATTTT.

This clone came up once. This chain uses TRBV29-1 with TRBJ1-1; TRBD1 aligns across 8 bases. The trim removed 3 bases at V and 6 bases at J, leaving 6 bases unmatched. The CDR3 totals 13 residues. Germline V gene lookup returns CDR1 SQVTM and CDR2 ANQGSEA. CDR3: CSVEDRDLSEAFF. The CDR3 coding sequence is TGCAGCGTTGAGGACAGGGACTTATCTGAAGCTTTCTTT.

This chain links TRBV19 with TRBJ2-6, with 7 bases fitting TRBD1. V dropped 6 bases and J dropped 0; count of bases not matched to a gene: 8. CDR3 size: 17 residues. Germline CDR1 LNHDA, CDR2 SQIVND (reference sequence). The CDR3: CASSYRGEGSGANVLTF. The CDR3 DNA follows: TGTGCCAGTAGCTACAGGGGAGAGGGCTCTGGGGCCAACGTCCTGACTTTC.

This chain connects TRBV28 to TRBJ1-1; the D gene is possibly TRBD1 (6 bases). The germline V gene has CDR1 MDHEN and CDR2 SYDVKM. Trimming pared 4 bases from V and 1 base from J, leaving 19 bases between. The CDR3 has 17 amino acids. The CDR3 nucleotides are TGTGCCAGCAGTTCCTATACTCTCAGGGGAGGGAACACTGAAGCTTTCTTT. Translating gives CASSSYTLRGGNTEAFF.

This chain connects TRBV4-1 to TRBJ2-2; D is ambiguous. Per germline, CDR1 MGHRA and CDR2 YSYEKL. CDR3 length equals 14 residues. Trimming took off 1 base at V and 6 bases at J, with 9 bases between the two ends. CDR3 protein: CASSQAQESGELFF. CDR3 DNA: TGCGCCAGCAGCCAAGCGCAGGAATCCGGGGAGCTGTTTTTT.

This clone was picked up one time. The junction differs from germline at one of its ends, possibly a read error. The chain combines TRBV7-9 with TRBJ2-5; 14 bases match TRBD2. CDR3 length equals 14 residues. Looked up from germline, CDR1 is SEHNR and CDR2 is FQNEAQ (reference sequence). CDR3: CASSLAETSGRANF. CDR3 coding DNA: TGTGCCAGCAGCTTAGCCGAGACTAGCGGGAGGGCTAACTTC.

This clone is a singleton in its sample. The CDR3 protein is CASSGPSGRALWNEQFF. The CDR3 DNA reads as TGTGCCAGCAGTGGGCCTAGCGGGAGGGCCCTATGGAATGAGCAGTTCTTC. V usage is TRBV25-1 and J usage is TRBJ2-1; 12 positions agree with TRBD2. Germline V gene lookup returns CDR1 MGHDK and CDR2 SYGVNS. V was clipped by 4 bases and J by 7 bases; unmatched bases: 11. The CDR3 consists of 17 residues. Full variable domain (missing parts from reference TRBV25-1 and TRBJ2-1): EADIYQTPRYLVIGTGKKITLECSQTMGHDKMYWYQQDPGMELHLIHYSYGVNSTEKGDLSSESTVSRIRTEHFPLTLESARPSHTSQYLCASSGPSGRALWNEQFFGPGTRLTVL.

This clone was observed once. The chain joins TRBV19 to TRBJ2-7, with D uncertain. This CDR3 comprises 16 residues. V lost 3 bases and J 2 bases, leaving 17 bases between the germline ends. Germline V gene data show CDR1 as LNHDA and CDR2 as SQIVND (reference sequence). The CDR3, as DNA: TGTGCCAGTAGTATGAGTAAGGCTACACCTACCTACGAGCAGTACTTC. Translated, it gives CASSMSKATPTYEQYF.

The chain employs TRBV2 and TRBJ2-7; D call uncertain. The germline V gene encodes CDR1 SNHLY and CDR2 FYNNEI. The CDR3 contains 11 residues. The V end was cut by 5 bases, the J end by 8 bases, with 10 bases between. The CDR3 spells CASSPLHQQYF. The CDR3 nucleotides read TGTGCCAGCAGTCCTCTCCATCAGCAGTACTTC.

On this clone: With a far larger clone one base away, a read error is the likely cause. V usage is TRBV5-6 and J usage is TRBJ2-5; D call uncertain. Germline V gene lookup returns CDR1 SGHDT and CDR2 YYEEEE. The CDR3 has 15 residues. CDR3 DNA sequence: TGTACCAGCAGCTTTAGCCCTCCGTCCAGAGAGACCCAGTACTTC. Protein: CTSSFSPPSRETQYF.

The rearrangement links TRBV2 to TRBJ2-3; TRBD2 matches 14 bases. Trimming at V came to 7 bases and at J to 4 bases, leaving 7 bases not matched to a gene. This CDR3 comprises 16 residues. In germline, CDR1 is SNHLY, CDR2 FYNNEI. The CDR3 loop reads CASKPGLAGVADTQYF. CDR3 nucleotides: TGTGCCAGCAAACCGGGACTAGCGGGAGTTGCAGATACGCAGTATTTT.

The chain couples TRBV7-3 to TRBJ1-1; D remains unclear. V was shortened by 1 base and J by 10 bases, with 13 bases between the two germline ends. Germline CDR1 and CDR2: SGHTA and FQGTGA. The CDR3 extends over 13 amino acids. This CDR3 reads CASSLRPAGLAFF. The CDR3 nucleotides are TGTGCCAGCAGCTTAAGACCCGCTGGATTAGCTTTCTTT.

This clone was counted once. The chain carries TRBV20-1 and TRBJ2-7; D remains ambiguous. The germline gives CDR1 DFQATT, CDR2 SNEGSKA (reference sequence). The CDR3 consists of 10 residues. V lost 6 bases and J lost 4, with 7 bases in between. CDR3 sequence: CSATGYEQYF. The CDR3 coding sequence is TGCAGTGCGACTGGGTACGAGCAGTACTTC.

V is TRBV5-1 and J is TRBJ2-5; possibly TRBD1 or TRBD2 for D (5 bases each). The assigned J gene may be wrong: the sequence end matches TRBJ2-7 better. From germline, CDR1 is SGHRS and CDR2 YFSETQ. The CDR3 extends over 14 amino acids. The CDR3 coding sequence is TGCGCCAGCAGCTTGTGGGGACCCGGGGACGAGCAGTACTTC. It translates to CASSLWGPGDEQYF.

This clone was found a few times. The sample has other DNA sequences that encode this CDR3 too. The chain is built from TRBV9 and TRBJ2-2, with D hard to call. Germline V lookup: CDR1 SGDLS, CDR2 YYNGEE. Trimming cost V 0 bases and J 3 bases, with 6 bases left between them. The CDR3 has 14 amino acids. This chain's CDR3 is CASSVDLYTGELFF. Here the CDR3 DNA reads TGTGCCAGCAGCGTAGATCTCTACACCGGGGAGCTGTTTTTT.

This clone occurred many times. This sample includes further DNA sequences coding for the same CDR3. The chain couples TRBV2 to TRBJ2-7; D unresolved. Per germline, CDR1 SNHLY and CDR2 FYNNEI. Trimming removed 0 bases from V and 6 bases from J, with 3 bases in between. CDR3 length: 11 amino acids. Here the CDR3 reads CASSEAGEQYF. The CDR3 coding sequence is TGTGCCAGCAGTGAAGCAGGCGAGCAGTACTTC.